This T cell receptor (beta chain) was identified during a study of T cells after yellow fever vaccination. The table lists this clonotype with many counts. TCRdb reprocessed the 5' RACE reads with MiXCR, giving one entry per CDR3 protein. Counted here are over 250,000 distinct CDR3 sequences, roughly 5% occurring once; the ten biggest clones make up 2.5% to 4%. Germline CDR1 SGHKS, CDR2 YYEKEE (reference sequence). Trimming left V 0 bases short and J 1 base short, with 10 bases between. The CDR3 totals 15 residues. This clonotype was obtained from a man aged 18 to 29 who received the YFV17D yellow fever vaccine. The rearrangement joins TRBV5-5 to TRBJ2-5; D is possibly TRBD2 (5 bases). The input for sequencing was CD4+ T cells sorted from PBMCs, taken on the day of the yellow fever booster vaccination. The CDR3: CASSLVRALQETQYF. CDR3 DNA sequence: TGTGCCAGCAGCTTGGTGCGGGCCCTCCAAGAGACCCAGTACTTC.